The subject of this entry is one T cell receptor (beta chain). The data originate from a study of control samples from healthy donors and cancer patients. Sequenced by immunoSEQ multiplex PCR; TCRdb stores in-frame clones only, minus some. The data show over 100,000 clones, about 90% seen once. The TCR originated in a woman aged 45-59 years in good health. Sequencing was carried out using blood.

CDR3: CAIRGTGGTEAFF. The DNA of the CDR3 is TGTGCCATCAGGGGGACAGGGGGCACTGAAGCTTTCTTT. This chain connects TRBV10-3 to TRBJ1-1; 11 nucleotides align to TRBD1. The ends lost 6 bases at V and 4 bases at J; junction bases unmatched: 1. The V gene's germline CDR1 is ENHRY and CDR2 SYGVKD. The CDR3 contains 13 residues.